This is a list of T cell receptor beta chains from one sample in a study of resident and recirculating memory T cells in vitiligo. Sequencing used immunoSEQ multiplex PCR; TCRdb keeps in-frame clones, though not all of them. The sample has 60,000 to 80,000 clones, roughly nine tenths seen once. Source material: blood. The receptors derive from a male donor with vitiligo. The CDR3 runs from the conserved cysteine through the conserved F or W. Each record gives: D gene, CDR3 length, J gene, clone size, V gene, CDR3 protein, CDR3 DNA. A D gene is named only where the DNA matches it firmly. For some rows the clone size is stated as once, few or many, or as a class when expanded; others skip it.

D gene: TRBD1; CDR3 length: 15; J gene: TRBJ1-6; clone size: -; V gene: TRBV15; CDR3 protein: CATSRSGDRGSPLHF; CDR3 DNA: TGTGCCACCAGCAGATCGGGGGACAGGGGATCACCCCTCCACTTT
D gene: -; CDR3 length: 16; J gene: TRBJ1-2; clone size: -; V gene: TRBV6-6; CDR3 protein: CASSYSGGARPYGYTF; CDR3 DNA: TGTGCCAGCAGTTACTCGGGGGGGGCAAGGCCCTATGGCTACACCTTC
D gene: TRBD1; CDR3 length: 12; J gene: TRBJ1-5; clone size: -; V gene: TRBV19; CDR3 protein: CASRDRHLPQHF; CDR3 DNA: TGTGCCAGCCGGGACAGGCACTTGCCCCAGCATTTT
D gene: -; CDR3 length: 11; J gene: TRBJ2-1; clone size: -; V gene: TRBV7-9; CDR3 protein: CASSTYNEQFF; CDR3 DNA: TGTGCCAGCAGCACTTACAATGAGCAGTTCTTC
D gene: -; CDR3 length: 15; J gene: TRBJ2-3; clone size: -; V gene: TRBV9; CDR3 protein: CASSVGPGSTDTQYF; CDR3 DNA: TGTGCCAGCAGCGTAGGGCCGGGGAGCACAGATACGCAGTATTTT
D gene: -; CDR3 length: 15; J gene: TRBJ2-2; clone size: -; V gene: TRBV5-5; CDR3 protein: CASSLKGGTPGELFF; CDR3 DNA: TGTGCCAGCAGCTTGAAGGGCGGGACGCCCGGGGAGCTGTTTTTT
D gene: -; CDR3 length: 15; J gene: TRBJ2-7; clone size: -; V gene: TRBV6-6; CDR3 protein: CASSGALRGSYEQYF; CDR3 DNA: TGTGCCAGCTCTGGGGCTCTCAGGGGATCCTACGAGCAGTACTTC
D gene: -; CDR3 length: 14; J gene: TRBJ1-2; clone size: -; V gene: TRBV7-9; CDR3 protein: CASSLSAGDYGYTF; CDR3 DNA: TGTGCCAGCAGCTTATCCGCAGGGGACTATGGCTACACCTTC
D gene: -; CDR3 length: 14; J gene: TRBJ1-4; clone size: -; V gene: TRBV5-1; CDR3 protein: CASSFGREVEKLFF; CDR3 DNA: TGCGCCAGCAGCTTCGGAAGGGAGGTCGAAAAACTGTTTTTT
D gene: TRBD1; CDR3 length: 15; J gene: TRBJ2-5; clone size: -; V gene: TRBV5-1; CDR3 protein: CASTLTGVFQETQYF; CDR3 DNA: TGCGCCAGCACCCTGACAGGGGTCTTCCAAGAGACCCAGTACTTC
D gene: TRBD1; CDR3 length: 14; J gene: TRBJ1-1; clone size: -; V gene: TRBV6-4; CDR3 protein: CASSPTGLNPEAFF; CDR3 DNA: TGTGCCAGCAGTCCGACAGGGTTGAACCCTGAAGCTTTCTTT
D gene: TRBD1; CDR3 length: 19; J gene: TRBJ1-3; clone size: -; V gene: TRBV11-2; CDR3 protein: CASSLGQGARDWSGNTIYF; CDR3 DNA: TGTGCCAGCAGCTTAGGACAGGGGGCGAGGGATTGGTCTGGAAACACCATATATTTT
D gene: TRBD1; CDR3 length: 14; J gene: TRBJ1-2; clone size: once; V gene: TRBV7-2; CDR3 protein: CASSQDRGLGGYTF; CDR3 DNA: TGTGCCAGCAGCCAAGACAGGGGGCTGGGGGGCTACACCTTC
D gene: -; CDR3 length: 15; J gene: TRBJ2-7; clone size: -; V gene: TRBV9; CDR3 protein: CASSVEASDPYEQYF; CDR3 DNA: TGTGCCAGCAGCGTAGAGGCTAGCGACCCCTACGAGCAGTACTTC
D gene: TRBD2; CDR3 length: 16; J gene: TRBJ2-3; clone size: -; V gene: TRBV4-3; CDR3 protein: CASSQDFSGGADTQYF; CDR3 DNA: TGCGCCAGCAGCCAAGATTTTAGCGGGGGGGCAGATACGCAGTATTTT
D gene: TRBD1; CDR3 length: 15; J gene: TRBJ1-6; clone size: -; V gene: TRBV27; CDR3 protein: CASSLGDRDDSPLHF; CDR3 DNA: TGTGCCAGCAGTTTGGGGGACAGGGATGACTCACCCCTCCACTTT
D gene: TRBD1; CDR3 length: 15; J gene: TRBJ1-4; clone size: -; V gene: TRBV6-5; CDR3 protein: CASRHDRDSHEKLFF; CDR3 DNA: TGTGCCAGCAGACACGACCGGGACAGCCATGAAAAACTGTTTTTT
D gene: -; CDR3 length: 19; J gene: TRBJ2-1; clone size: -; V gene: TRBV4-1; CDR3 protein: CASSHPGAGDNPSYNEQFF; CDR3 DNA: TGCGCCAGCAGCCACCCGGGGGCGGGGGACAATCCCTCCTACAATGAGCAGTTCTTC
D gene: TRBD1; CDR3 length: 18; J gene: TRBJ1-3; clone size: once; V gene: TRBV9; CDR3 protein: CASSGGASGTGGGNTIYF; CDR3 DNA: TGTGCCAGCAGCGGAGGGGCCTCCGGGACAGGGGGTGGAAACACCATATATTTT
D gene: TRBD1; CDR3 length: 15; J gene: TRBJ2-2; clone size: few; V gene: TRBV6-5; CDR3 protein: CASSHGQANTGELFF; CDR3 DNA: TGTGCCAGCAGTCACGGACAGGCCAACACCGGGGAGCTGTTTTTT
D gene: -; CDR3 length: 14; J gene: TRBJ1-1; clone size: -; V gene: TRBV9; CDR3 protein: CASSLRDWNTEAFF; CDR3 DNA: TGTGCCAGCAGCCTTCGTGACTGGAACACTGAAGCTTTCTTT
D gene: -; CDR3 length: 17; J gene: TRBJ2-2; clone size: -; V gene: TRBV7-6; CDR3 protein: CASSLEVQGANTGELFF; CDR3 DNA: TGTGCCAGCAGCTTAGAAGTACAGGGAGCGAACACCGGGGAGCTGTTTTTT
D gene: -; CDR3 length: 12; J gene: TRBJ2-1; clone size: -; V gene: TRBV5-5; CDR3 protein: CASSLPWNEEFF; CDR3 DNA: TGTGCCAGCAGCTTGCCCTGGAACGAGGAGTTCTTC
D gene: -; CDR3 length: 17; J gene: TRBJ2-3; clone size: -; V gene: TRBV7-6; CDR3 protein: CASSLPRQDGWTDTQYF; CDR3 DNA: TGTGCCAGCAGCTTACCGAGACAGGATGGGTGGACAGATACGCAGTATTTT
D gene: -; CDR3 length: 14; J gene: TRBJ2-5; clone size: once; V gene: TRBV28; CDR3 protein: CASSQPGVGETQYF; CDR3 DNA: TGTGCCAGCAGCCAGCCAGGGGTAGGAGAGACCCAGTACTTC
D gene: -; CDR3 length: 13; J gene: TRBJ2-6; clone size: -; V gene: TRBV6-5; CDR3 protein: CASRQGGANVLTF; CDR3 DNA: TGTGCCAGCAGACAGGGTGGGGCCAACGTCCTGACTTTC
D gene: TRBD1; CDR3 length: 14; J gene: TRBJ1-1; clone size: -; V gene: TRBV10-2; CDR3 protein: CASRTGGRNTEAFF; CDR3 DNA: TGCGCCAGCCGGACAGGGGGCAGGAACACTGAAGCTTTCTTT
D gene: -; CDR3 length: 18; J gene: TRBJ1-3; clone size: -; V gene: TRBV7-2; CDR3 protein: CASSLATPTTFSGNTIYF; CDR3 DNA: TGTGCCAGCAGCTTAGCGACACCTACAACCTTCTCTGGAAACACCATATATTTT
D gene: -; CDR3 length: 11; J gene: TRBJ1-1; clone size: -; V gene: TRBV20-1; CDR3 protein: CSARALGGAFF; CDR3 DNA: TGCAGTGCTCGGGCCTTGGGGGGAGCTTTCTTT
D gene: -; CDR3 length: 16; J gene: TRBJ2-1; clone size: -; V gene: TRBV28; CDR3 protein: CASSLGGGNMDNEQFF; CDR3 DNA: TGTGCCAGCAGTTTGGGTGGGGGGAATATGGACAATGAGCAGTTCTTC
D gene: TRBD2; CDR3 length: 19; J gene: TRBJ2-6; clone size: -; V gene: TRBV7-6; CDR3 protein: CASSLELAGGRSGANVLTF; CDR3 DNA: TGTGCCAGCAGCTTAGAACTAGCGGGGGGGCGATCTGGGGCCAACGTCCTGACTTTC
D gene: TRBD1; CDR3 length: 16; J gene: TRBJ2-7; clone size: -; V gene: TRBV7-2; CDR3 protein: CASNLPTGTGGYEQYF; CDR3 DNA: TGTGCCAGCAACCTTCCGACCGGGACAGGGGGCTACGAGCAGTACTTC
D gene: -; CDR3 length: 16; J gene: TRBJ2-5; clone size: -; V gene: TRBV5-1; CDR3 protein: CASSLASGMGSETQYF; CDR3 DNA: TGCGCCAGCAGCTTGGCCTCAGGGATGGGGTCAGAGACCCAGTACTTC
D gene: TRBD1; CDR3 length: 15; J gene: TRBJ2-7; clone size: -; V gene: TRBV9; CDR3 protein: CASSVASGGGYEQYF; CDR3 DNA: TGTGCCAGCAGCGTGGCATCAGGGGGCGGATACGAGCAGTACTTC
D gene: -; CDR3 length: 15; J gene: TRBJ2-2; clone size: -; V gene: TRBV11-2; CDR3 protein: CASSPRTEHTGELFF; CDR3 DNA: TGTGCCAGCAGCCCCCGGACAGAGCACACCGGGGAGCTGTTTTTT
D gene: -; CDR3 length: 14; J gene: TRBJ2-7; clone size: -; V gene: TRBV6-1; CDR3 protein: CASSDRTVSYEQYF; CDR3 DNA: TGTGCCAGCAGTGACCGGACAGTTTCCTACGAGCAGTACTTC
D gene: -; CDR3 length: 12; J gene: TRBJ1-6; clone size: -; V gene: TRBV6-5; CDR3 protein: CASGPGKSPLHF; CDR3 DNA: TGTGCCAGCGGCCCGGGGAAATCACCCCTCCACTTT
D gene: -; CDR3 length: 13; J gene: TRBJ2-7; clone size: -; V gene: TRBV2; CDR3 protein: CASRGDFPYEQYF; CDR3 DNA: TGTGCCAGCAGGGGGGACTTCCCCTACGAGCAGTACTTC
D gene: -; CDR3 length: 15; J gene: TRBJ2-1; clone size: once; V gene: TRBV2; CDR3 protein: CASSGEGGPNNEQFF; CDR3 DNA: TGTGCCAGCAGTGGGGAGGGGGGGCCTAACAATGAGCAGTTCTTC
D gene: -; CDR3 length: 13; J gene: TRBJ1-5; clone size: -; V gene: TRBV7-3; CDR3 protein: CASSIDRNQPQHF; CDR3 DNA: TGTGCCAGCAGTATTGACAGGAATCAGCCCCAGCATTTT
D gene: -; CDR3 length: 14; J gene: TRBJ2-1; clone size: -; V gene: TRBV6-5; CDR3 protein: CASTDHEALGEQFF; CDR3 DNA: TGTGCCAGCACCGACCACGAGGCGCTTGGTGAGCAGTTCTTC
D gene: -; CDR3 length: 11; J gene: TRBJ2-5; clone size: -; V gene: TRBV21-1; CDR3 protein: CASQPGQGRYF; CDR3 DNA: TGTGCCAGCCAGCCGGGACAGGGAAGGTACTTC
D gene: -; CDR3 length: 12; J gene: TRBJ2-5; clone size: -; V gene: TRBV5-6; CDR3 protein: CASSVEGKTQYF; CDR3 DNA: TGTGCCAGCAGCGTCGAGGGAAAGACCCAGTACTTC
D gene: TRBD1; CDR3 length: 14; J gene: TRBJ1-5; clone size: -; V gene: TRBV28; CDR3 protein: CASSSHTGDQPQHF; CDR3 DNA: TGTGCCAGCAGTTCTCATACAGGGGATCAGCCCCAGCATTTT
D gene: -; CDR3 length: 14; J gene: TRBJ2-1; clone size: -; V gene: TRBV6-1; CDR3 protein: CASMAGSSYNEQFF; CDR3 DNA: TGTGCCAGCATGGCGGGCAGCTCCTACAATGAGCAGTTCTTC
D gene: -; CDR3 length: 16; J gene: TRBJ2-3; clone size: once; V gene: TRBV4-3; CDR3 protein: CASSQDAAPSADTQYF; CDR3 DNA: TGCGCCAGCAGCCAAGATGCGGCTCCCTCGGCAGATACGCAGTATTTT
D gene: -; CDR3 length: 17; J gene: TRBJ2-1; clone size: -; V gene: TRBV5-4; CDR3 protein: CASSLAHLRDSNNEQFF; CDR3 DNA: TGTGCCAGCAGCTTGGCCCATCTGCGGGATAGCAACAATGAGCAGTTCTTC
D gene: TRBD1; CDR3 length: 15; J gene: TRBJ1-2; clone size: -; V gene: TRBV27; CDR3 protein: CASSLSTGAIYGYTF; CDR3 DNA: TGTGCCAGCAGTTTGTCGACAGGGGCGATCTATGGCTACACCTTC
D gene: TRBD2; CDR3 length: 16; J gene: TRBJ2-3; clone size: -; V gene: TRBV15; CDR3 protein: CATSSGMAGVSDTQYF; CDR3 DNA: TGTGCCACCAGCAGCGGTATGGCGGGGGTTTCAGATACGCAGTATTTT
D gene: TRBD1; CDR3 length: 14; J gene: TRBJ1-2; clone size: once; V gene: TRBV2; CDR3 protein: CASSEVDRVAGYTF; CDR3 DNA: TGTGCCAGCAGTGAAGTGGACAGGGTAGCGGGCTACACCTTC
D gene: -; CDR3 length: 12; J gene: TRBJ2-3; clone size: -; V gene: TRBV13; CDR3 protein: CASSQSTDTQYF; CDR3 DNA: TGTGCCAGCAGCCAAAGCACAGATACGCAGTATTTT
D gene: TRBD1; CDR3 length: 14; J gene: TRBJ1-6; clone size: -; V gene: TRBV29-1; CDR3 protein: CSAMTRDRDSPLHF; CDR3 DNA: TGCAGCGCCATGACCCGGGACAGGGATTCACCCCTCCACTTT
D gene: -; CDR3 length: 12; J gene: TRBJ1-2; clone size: -; V gene: TRBV30; CDR3 protein: CAWQGQLYGYTF; CDR3 DNA: TGTGCCTGGCAAGGACAGCTCTATGGCTACACCTTC
D gene: -; CDR3 length: 16; J gene: TRBJ2-1; clone size: -; V gene: TRBV7-2; CDR3 protein: CASSLRLARLYNEQFF; CDR3 DNA: TGTGCCAGCAGCTTACGATTAGCTAGACTCTACAATGAGCAGTTCTTC